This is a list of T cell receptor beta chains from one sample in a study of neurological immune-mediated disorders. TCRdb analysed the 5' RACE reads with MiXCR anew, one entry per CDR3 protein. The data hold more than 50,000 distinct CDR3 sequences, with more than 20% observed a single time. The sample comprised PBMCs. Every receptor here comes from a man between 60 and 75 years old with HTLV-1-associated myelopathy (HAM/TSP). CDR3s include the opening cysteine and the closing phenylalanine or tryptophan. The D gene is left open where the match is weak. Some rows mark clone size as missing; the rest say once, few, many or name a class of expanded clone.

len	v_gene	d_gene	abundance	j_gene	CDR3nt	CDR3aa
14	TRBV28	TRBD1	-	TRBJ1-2	TGTGCCAGCAGTTTTCCGGGACAGAGATATGGCTACACCTTC	CASSFPGQRYGYTF
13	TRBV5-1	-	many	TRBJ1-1	TGCGCCAGCAGCTTGGAGATGAACACTGAAGCTTTCTTT	CASSLEMNTEAFF
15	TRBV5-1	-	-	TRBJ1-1	TGCGCCAGCAGCTTGGAGGGGGGGCTAAGCGCCGAAGCTTTCTTT	CASSLEGGLSAEAFF
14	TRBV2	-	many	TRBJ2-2	TGTGCCAGCAGTGAATACAGGGAGACCGGGGAGCTGTTTTTT	CASSEYRETGELFF
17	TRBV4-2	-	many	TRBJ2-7	TGTGCCAGCAGCCAAGATCTCGGGGGTGGCGGGACGGACGAGCAGTACTTC	CASSQDLGGGGTDEQYF
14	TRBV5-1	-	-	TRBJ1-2	TGCGCCAGCAGCCCGGACAGTCGGAACTATGGCTACACCTTC	CASSPDSRNYGYTF
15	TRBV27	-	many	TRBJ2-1	TGTGCCAGCAGTTTAGCTTCCGGTTGGGTCAATGAGCAGTTCTTC	CASSLASGWVNEQFF
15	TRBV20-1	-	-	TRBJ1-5	TGCAGTGCTAGAGATCTCCAGGCTGACAATCAGCCCCAGCATTTT	CSARDLQADNQPQHF
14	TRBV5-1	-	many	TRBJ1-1	TGCGCCAGCAGCTTGGACAGGGCTCTGTCTGAAGCTTTCTTT	CASSLDRALSEAFF
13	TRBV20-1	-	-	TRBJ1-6	TGCAGTGCTAGTCGGACACCAAATTCACCCCTCCACTTT	CSASRTPNSPLHF
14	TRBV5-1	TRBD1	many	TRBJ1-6	TGCGCCAGCAGCTGGACAGGCAATAATTCACCCCTCCACTTT	CASSWTGNNSPLHF
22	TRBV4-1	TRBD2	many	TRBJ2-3	TGCGCCAGCAGCCAAGAAATCCCGGCGTGGGGGACTAGCGGGAGCCCGGCAGATACGCAGTATTTT	CASSQEIPAWGTSGSPADTQYF
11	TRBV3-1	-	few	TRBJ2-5	TGTGCCAGCAGCAATGGACGGAAGGAGTACTTC	CASSNGRKEYF
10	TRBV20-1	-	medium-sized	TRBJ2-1	TGCAGTGCTGGAGTGGCTGAGCAGTTCTTC	CSAGVAEQFF
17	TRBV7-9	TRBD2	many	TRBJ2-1	TGTGCCAGCAGCTCAGGACTAGCGGGAGGTAAGGTGGATGAGCAGTTCTTC	CASSSGLAGGKVDEQFF
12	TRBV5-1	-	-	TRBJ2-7	TGCGCCAGCATAGGCGGTAACTACGAGCAGTACTTC	CASIGGNYEQYF
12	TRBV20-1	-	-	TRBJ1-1	TGCAGTGCACTTGTGGGGGACTTTGAAGCTTTCTTT	CSALVGDFEAFF
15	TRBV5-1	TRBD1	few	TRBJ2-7	TGCGCCAGCAGACCCTCCCGACAGGGGGCCGACGAGCAGTACTTC	CASRPSRQGADEQYF
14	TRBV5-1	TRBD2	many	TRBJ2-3	TGCGCCAGCAGCCAGGGACTAGTTTTGGATACGCAGTATTTT	CASSQGLVLDTQYF
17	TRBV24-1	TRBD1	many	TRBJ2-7	TGTGCCACCAGTGATGACGCCCCCGGGACAGCAAACTACGAGCAGTACTTC	CATSDDAPGTANYEQYF
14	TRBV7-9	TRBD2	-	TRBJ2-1	TGTGCCAGCAGCTTAGGGGAGGGGAGCAATGAGCAGTTCTTC	CASSLGEGSNEQFF
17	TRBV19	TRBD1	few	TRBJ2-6	TGTGCCAGTAGTCGGCAAGGACAGGGTTCGGGGGCCAACGTCCTGACTTTC	CASSRQGQGSGANVLTF
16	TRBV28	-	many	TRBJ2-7	TGTGCCAGCAGTTTCTCCCTTGCGGGACTCTCCTACGAGCAGTACTTC	CASSFSLAGLSYEQYF
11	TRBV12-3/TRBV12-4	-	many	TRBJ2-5	TGTGCCAGCAGTTTGGAAGAGACCCAGTACTTC	CASSLEETQYF
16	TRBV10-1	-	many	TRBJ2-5	TGCGCCAGCAGTGAAGGAGACGGGAGTTACCTGGAGACCCAGTACTTC	CASSEGDGSYLETQYF
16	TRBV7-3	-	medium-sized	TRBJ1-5	TGTGCCAGCAGCTTATTCGCAGGGCTTAGCAATCAGCCCCAGCATTTT	CASSLFAGLSNQPQHF
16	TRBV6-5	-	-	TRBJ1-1	TGTGCCAGCAGTTATGGATCAGGGGCGACGAGGACTGAAGCTTTCTTT	CASSYGSGATRTEAFF
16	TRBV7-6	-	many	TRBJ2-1	TGTGCCAGCAGCTTAGTTGCTAGCATAACTTACAATGAGCAGTTCTTC	CASSLVASITYNEQFF
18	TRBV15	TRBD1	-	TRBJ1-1	TGTGCCACCAGCAGAGATCGGGGGACAGGTATGTTGAACACTGAAGCTTTCTTT	CATSRDRGTGMLNTEAFF
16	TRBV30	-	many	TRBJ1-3	TGTGCCTGCCCTGTCACGGGCCCCGCTCCTGGAAACACCATATATTTT	CACPVTGPAPGNTIYF
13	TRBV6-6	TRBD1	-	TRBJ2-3	TGTGCCAGCAGAACAGGGGGAGGCGATACGCAGTATTTT	CASRTGGGDTQYF
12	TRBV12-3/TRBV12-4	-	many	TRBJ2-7	TGTGCCAGCAGTATATCGACGTACGAGCAGTACTTC	CASSISTYEQYF
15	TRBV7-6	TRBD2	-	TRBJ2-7	TGTGCCAGCAGCTTAGCTGGACTAGCATCCCACGAGCAGTACTTC	CASSLAGLASHEQYF
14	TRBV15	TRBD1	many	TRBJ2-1	TGTGCCACCAGCGGCTCGGGGACAGGGAATGAGCAGTTCTTC	CATSGSGTGNEQFF
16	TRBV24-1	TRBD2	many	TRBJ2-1	TGTGCCACCAGTGATTTCAGCGGGAGGGCCGCTAATGAGCAGTTCTTC	CATSDFSGRAANEQFF
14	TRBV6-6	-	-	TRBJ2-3	TGTGCCAGCAGGAGGTCGGGGGAGTCAGATACGCAGTATTTT	CASRRSGESDTQYF
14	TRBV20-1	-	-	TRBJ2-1	TGCAGTGCTAGATTCGGCAGCTCCTACAATGAGCAGTTCTTC	CSARFGSSYNEQFF
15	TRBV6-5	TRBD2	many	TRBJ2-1	TGTGCCAGCAGTTACGACCAGCGGGAACGGGATGAGCAGTTCTTC	CASSYDQRERDEQFF
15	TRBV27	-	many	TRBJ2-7	TGTGCCAGCAGGCCCGGGACCGAGGACACTTACGAGCAGTACTTC	CASRPGTEDTYEQYF
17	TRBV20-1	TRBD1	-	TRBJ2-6	TGCAGTGCTAGACCTACAGGGGGGTCCTCTGGGGCCAACGTCCTGACTTTC	CSARPTGGSSGANVLTF
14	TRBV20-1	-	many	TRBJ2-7	TGCAGTGCTAGAGATCGCCCGAGCTCCTACGAGCAGTACTTC	CSARDRPSSYEQYF
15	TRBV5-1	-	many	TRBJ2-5	TGCGCCAGCAGCTTGAAGGGCGGCCATCAAGAGACCCAGTACTTC	CASSLKGGHQETQYF
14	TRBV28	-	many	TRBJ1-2	TGTGCCAGCAGTTTAGGGACACCGAACTATGGCTACACCTTC	CASSLGTPNYGYTF
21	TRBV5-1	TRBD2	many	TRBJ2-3	TGCGCCAGCAGCTTGGAGGCTGCCCAGATTAGCGGGAGTGGTGGCACAGATACGCAGTATTTT	CASSLEAAQISGSGGTDTQYF
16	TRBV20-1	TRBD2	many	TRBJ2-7	TGCAGTGCTACCGCGCTAGCGGGAGAAGTACCCCACGAGCAGTACTTC	CSATALAGEVPHEQYF
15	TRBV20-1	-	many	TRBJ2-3	TGCAGTGCTAGAGGCGTGGGGTTGGCCACAGATACGCAGTATTTT	CSARGVGLATDTQYF
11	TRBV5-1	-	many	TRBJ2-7	TGCGCCAGCAGCGACACCTACGAGCAGTACTTC	CASSDTYEQYF
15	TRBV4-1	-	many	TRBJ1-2	TGCGCCAGCAGCCAAGCGCACAGGGTCGACTATGGCTACACCTTC	CASSQAHRVDYGYTF
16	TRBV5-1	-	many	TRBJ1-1	TGCGCCAGCAGCTTGGACGGGGGTAGAGGGATAACTGAAGCTTTCTTT	CASSLDGGRGITEAFF
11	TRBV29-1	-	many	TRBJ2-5	TGCAGCGTTGCTGGTCGGGAGACCCAGTACTTC	CSVAGRETQYF
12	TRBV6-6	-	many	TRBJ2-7	TGTGCCAGCAGTTATGTGGCAGACGAGCAGTACTTC	CASSYVADEQYF
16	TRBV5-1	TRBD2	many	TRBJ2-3	TGCGCCAGCAGCGCCAACCCTAGCGGGGAGACAGATACGCAGTATTTT	CASSANPSGETDTQYF
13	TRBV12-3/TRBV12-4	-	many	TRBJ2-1	TGTGCCAGCAGTTTAGGCCGGGCCAATGAGCAGTTCTTC	CASSLGRANEQFF